The source of this TCR beta chain is a study of identical twins. Per the germline V gene, CDR1 is LNHDA and CDR2 is SQIVND (reference sequence). Trimming left V 2 bases short and J 7 bases short, with 21 bases between. CDR3 length equals 17 residues. TCRdb re-called the 5' RACE reads through MiXCR, storing one row per CDR3 protein. The table shows hundreds of thousands of distinct CDR3 sequences, with roughly 18% occurring only once. The sample was also linked to a second study, of T cells expressing NK-cell markers.

The chain has TRBV19 and TRBJ2-1; a possible D gene is TRBD1 (6 bases). This TCR derives from a young woman in good health. The sequencing sample was made of PBMCs. The CDR3 sequence: CASSITSRAGVENEQFF. The CDR3, as DNA: TGTGCCAGTAGTATAACTTCGAGGGCAGGGGTTGAGAATGAGCAGTTCTTC.